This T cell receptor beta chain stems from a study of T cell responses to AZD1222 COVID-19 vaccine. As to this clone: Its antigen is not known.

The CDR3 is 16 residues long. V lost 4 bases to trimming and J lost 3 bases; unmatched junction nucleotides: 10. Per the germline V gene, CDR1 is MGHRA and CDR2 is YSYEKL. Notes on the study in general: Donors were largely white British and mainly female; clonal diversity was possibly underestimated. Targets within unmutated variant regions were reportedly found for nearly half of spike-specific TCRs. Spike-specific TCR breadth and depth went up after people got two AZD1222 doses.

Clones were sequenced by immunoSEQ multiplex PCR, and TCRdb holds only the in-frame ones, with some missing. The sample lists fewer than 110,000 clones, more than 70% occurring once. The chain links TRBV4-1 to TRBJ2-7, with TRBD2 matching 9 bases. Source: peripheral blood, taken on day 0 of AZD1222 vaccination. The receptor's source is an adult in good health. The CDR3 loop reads CASSPAGREGLYEQYF. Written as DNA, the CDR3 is TGCGCCAGCAGCCCTGCTGGGCGGGAGGGCCTCTACGAGCAGTACTTC.